Below, 25 T cell receptor beta chains from the same sample are listed, as sequenced in a study of chronic HIV infection and antiretroviral therapy. A single record per CDR3 protein comes from TCRdb applying MiXCR to the 5' RACE reads. Altogether fewer than 40,000 distinct CDR3 sequences are present, about 9.6% being singletons, with the ten largest covering 2% to 2.5%. The sequencing sample was made of peripheral blood. The receptors stem from an adult who had HIV and had not received antiretroviral therapy, or was an uninfected healthy control (not recorded which).

CDR3 residues: CASSLGAAGELFF. For the CDR3, the DNA is TGTGCCAGCAGCTTGGGGGCGGCCGGGGAGCTGTTTTTT. This sequence joins TRBV5-6 and TRBJ2-2; D not resolved. Germline loops: CDR1 SGHDT, CDR2 YYEEEE. Trimming removed 0 bases at V and 6 bases at J, with 6 bases between. This CDR3 contains 13 residues.

The gene calls are TRBV29-1 and TRBJ2-1, with 7 bases identical to TRBD2. With 6 bases clipped from V and 4 bases from J, the junction kept 12 bases outside the gene matches. The CDR3 extends over 15 amino acids. Germline CDR1 is SQVTM and CDR2 is ANQGSEA. The CDR3: CSVRGGDSGYNEQFF. CDR3 DNA sequence: TGCAGCGTCCGTGGGGGGGATAGCGGGTACAATGAGCAGTTCTTC.

CDR3 residues: CASSYFDRNTDTQYF. CDR3 sequence (DNA): TGTGCCAGCAGTTACTTTGACCGAAACACAGATACGCAGTATTTT. The chain combines TRBV6-2 or TRBV6-3 with TRBJ2-3; no clear D. The CDR3 loop spans 15 amino acids. Looked up from germline, CDR1 is MNHEY and CDR2 is SVGEGT. Trimming removed 1 base from V and 2 bases from J, with 10 bases in between.

This chain links TRBV2 with TRBJ2-5, with TRBD2 matching over 12 bases. This CDR3 contains 15 residues. V was clipped by 4 bases and J by 2 bases; unmatched bases: 2. In germline, CDR1 is SNHLY, CDR2 FYNNEI. CDR3 DNA: TGTGCCAGCAGTGCCGGGACTAGCGGGCAAGAGACCCAGTACTTC. It specifies CASSAGTSGQETQYF.

This clonotype came up many times. J is TRBJ2-3 and V is TRBV29-1, with 14 bases that match TRBD2. CDR1 and CDR2 (germline): SQVTM, ANQGSEA. The CDR3 has 17 amino acids. V gave up 5 bases and J gave up 3 bases; unmatched junction bases: 10. CDR3 residues: CSVPSGLAGAGTDTQYF. The CDR3, as DNA: TGCAGCGTTCCCTCGGGACTAGCGGGAGCGGGGACAGATACGCAGTATTTT.

The chain uses TRBV7-9 and TRBJ1-1; 8 bases line up with TRBD1. The CDR3 sequence is 16 residues long. Germline values: CDR1 SEHNR, CDR2 FQNEAQ (reference sequence). V gave up 4 bases and J gave up 1 base; unmatched junction bases: 8. CDR3 loop: CASSSTSGQGNTEAFF. The CDR3 nucleotides read TGTGCCAGCAGCTCAACCTCTGGACAGGGGAACACTGAAGCTTTCTTT.

This clonotype was observed at least ten times. The chain couples TRBV7-6 to TRBJ2-7; 9 bases align to TRBD1. This CDR3 spans 20 amino acids. J was trimmed by 4 bases and V by 1 base; bases with no gene match: 20. The germline V gene has CDR1 SGHVS and CDR2 FNYEAQ. The CDR3 region is CASSLVEFSLGGTGNYEQYF. The CDR3 region has the DNA TGTGCCAGCAGCTTAGTAGAGTTTAGTTTAGGTGGGACAGGGAATTACGAGCAGTACTTC.

This clonotype was detected only a few times. The chain couples TRBV11-2 to TRBJ2-5; 7 nucleotides align to TRBD2. Losses at the gene ends were 2 bases for V and 4 bases for J; bases not matched to a gene: 7. This CDR3 comprises 15 residues. Germline V lookup: CDR1 SGHAT, CDR2 FQNNGV. The CDR3 bases are TGTGCCAGCAGCTTACCAGCGGGAACGGTAGAGACCCAGTACTTC. It codes for CASSLPAGTVETQYF.

The chain links TRBV2 to TRBJ1-1; D may be TRBD1 (5 bases). V lost 8 bases to trimming and J lost 7 bases, with 17 bases between them. Germline V lookup: CDR1 SNHLY, CDR2 FYNNEI. This CDR3 has 13 amino acids. The CDR3 DNA reads TGTGCCAGCTCCCCCCGCGGGGGGGGTGAAGCTTTCTTT. It encodes CASSPRGGGEAFF.

There are a few counts of this clonotype. The rearrangement joins TRBV27 to TRBJ2-6; D uncertain. V was pared by 5 bases and J by 0 bases, with 5 bases between. The length of the CDR3 is 14 residues. Germline values: CDR1 MNHEY, CDR2 SMNVEV (reference sequence). The CDR3 here is CASSVSSGANVLTF. CDR3 nucleotides: TGTGCCAGCAGTGTAAGCTCTGGGGCCAACGTCCTGACTTTC.

This clonotype has at least ten counts. The chain employs TRBV29-1 and TRBJ2-7; 8 bases fit TRBD1. The CDR3 totals 13 residues. Germline V gene data show CDR1 as SQVTM and CDR2 as ANQGSEA. Trimming took 6 bases from V and 5 from J; bases not matched to a gene: 9. CDR3 DNA: TGCAGCGTCAGGACAGGGCCAGGGCACGAGCAGTACTTC. It codes for CSVRTGPGHEQYF.

This clonotype came up many times. The V gene is TRBV5-4, the J gene TRBJ2-1; 9 nucleotides line up with TRBD1. Germline V gene sequence: CDR1 SGHNT, CDR2 YYREEE (reference sequence). With V trimmed by 5 bases and J by 1 base, 4 bases remained unmatched. This CDR3 spans 15 amino acids. CDR3 coding DNA: TGTGCCAGCAGAGACAGGGGGGGATCCTACAATGAGCAGTTCTTC. As protein: CASRDRGGSYNEQFF.

This clonotype has more than one count but fewer than ten. This chain uses TRBV10-3 with TRBJ2-5; D might be TRBD1 (6 bases). Germline V CDR1 and CDR2: ENHRY, SYGVKD. The CDR3 loop spans 15 amino acids. V was clipped by 6 bases and J by 4 bases, with 18 bases between them. The CDR3 reads CAISDRTRIVETQYF. In DNA form, the CDR3 reads TGTGCCATCAGCGACAGGACCAGGATCGTAGAGACCCAGTACTTC.

This clonotype was counted only a few times. The J gene is TRBJ1-1, the V gene TRBV4-3; D is uncertain. Trimming shortened V by 1 base and J by 0 bases, and 6 bases separated the two germline ends. CDR1 and CDR2 from the germline V gene are LGHNA and YSLEER. The CDR3 is 14 amino acids. The CDR3 DNA sequence: TGCGCCAGCAGCCAAGGAGGCTTGAACACTGAAGCTTTCTTT. This encodes CASSQGGLNTEAFF.

This chain joins TRBV5-6 and TRBJ2-6, with D possibly TRBD1 on 5 matching bases. Looked up from germline, CDR1 is SGHDT and CDR2 is YYEEEE. The CDR3 runs to 15 residues. V was pared by 2 bases and J by 4 bases, with 10 bases between. The CDR3 reads CASSFRVEGANVLTF. CDR3 DNA: TGTGCCAGCAGCTTCAGGGTAGAGGGGGCCAACGTCCTGACTTTC.

This clonotype was observed a handful of times. The chain is built from TRBV7-2 and TRBJ2-7; 10 bases are shared with TRBD1. CDR3 size: 15 residues. V dropped 5 bases and J dropped 2; count of bases not matched to a gene: 6. Germline-derived CDR1 and CDR2 are SGHTA and FQGNSA. CDR3 nucleotides: TGTGCCAGCAGCCAGGACAGGGGGACTACCTACGAGCAGTACTTC. This gives the protein CASSQDRGTTYEQYF. Filled out from reference TRBV7-2 and TRBJ2-7, the complete variable domain reads GAGVSQSPSNKVTEKGKDVELRCDPISGHTALYWYRQSLGQGLEFLIYFQGNSAPDKSGLPSDRFSAERTGGSVSTLTIQRTQQEDSAVYLCASSQDRGTTYEQYFGPGTRLTVT.

This clonotype was detected many times. This chain uses TRBV4-1 with TRBJ2-1, with TRBD2 as a possible D gene (6 bases). Per germline, CDR1 MGHRA and CDR2 YSYEKL. CDR3 length equals 15 residues. The V end was cut by 1 base, the J end by 4 bases, with 11 bases between. The CDR3 bases are TGCGCCAGCAGCCAAGGGTCGGGAGAGTACAATGAGCAGTTCTTC. Translated, it gives CASSQGSGEYNEQFF.

V usage is TRBV2 and J usage is TRBJ2-5, with TRBD1 identical over 11 bases. The CDR3 contains 16 residues. With 6 bases clipped from V and 4 bases from J, the junction kept 10 bases outside the gene matches. CDR1 and CDR2 (germline): SNHLY, FYNNEI. The CDR3 DNA sequence: TGTGCCAGCAGACGGACAGGGGGCGCGCTGGGAGAGACCCAGTACTTC. Protein: CASRRTGGALGETQYF.

This clonotype came up a few times. This sequence joins TRBV29-1 and TRBJ2-1; D call uncertain. V was trimmed by 7 bases and J by 0 bases, leaving 13 bases between them. Germline V lookup: CDR1 SQVTM, CDR2 ANQGSEA. This CDR3 is built from 14 residues. The CDR3 is CSGGRKISYNEQFF. CDR3 sequence (DNA): TGCAGCGGGGGTAGAAAGATCTCCTACAATGAGCAGTTCTTC.

This rearrangement joins TRBV10-2 to TRBJ2-3; D possibly corresponds to TRBD1 (6 bases). The CDR3 extends over 15 amino acids. The germline V and J ends were trimmed by 2 bases and 2 bases, with 11 bases remaining between them. CDR1 and CDR2 (germline): WSHSY, SAAADI. The CDR3 DNA sequence: TGCGCCAGCAGTGAGCAGGACAGCCTCACAGATACGCAGTATTTT. Its translation: CASSEQDSLTDTQYF.

The rearrangement uses TRBV29-1 and TRBJ1-2; 7 bases agree with TRBD1. This CDR3 is built from 11 residues. Germline CDR1 and CDR2: SQVTM and ANQGSEA. Trimming removed 7 bases from V and 7 bases from J; junction bases left unmatched: 6. CDR3 nucleotides: TGCAGCGCTCGGACAGGTCGTGGCTACACCTTC. This sequence encodes CSARTGRGYTF. The full variable domain, its missing parts supplied by reference TRBV29-1 and TRBJ1-2, is SAVISQKPSRDICQRGTSLTIQCQVDSQVTMMFWYRQQPGQSLTLIATANQGSEATYESGFVIDKFPISRPNLTFSTLTVSNMSPEDSSIYLCSARTGRGYTFGSGTRLTVV.

This clonotype was seen repeatedly, ten times or more. This chain links TRBV20-1 with TRBJ1-1; 7 nucleotides line up with TRBD1. Germline-derived CDR1 and CDR2 are DFQATT and SNEGSKA (reference sequence). The V segment lost 5 bases and the J segment 5 bases; nucleotides outside the gene matches: 8. This CDR3 has 13 residues. The CDR3 loop reads CSAPRQGSTEAFF. The CDR3 DNA reads as TGCAGTGCTCCTAGACAGGGTTCAACTGAAGCTTTCTTT.

This clonotype appeared many times. The chain recombines TRBV12-3 or TRBV12-4 with TRBJ2-3, with a weak D call TRBD2 (6 bases). Trimming left V 5 bases short and J 0 bases short, with 15 bases between. The CDR3 runs to 16 residues. The CDR3, as DNA: TGTGCCAGCAGTCTCCGCGGAGGGGAGAGCACAGATACGCAGTATTTT. Its translation is CASSLRGGESTDTQYF.

This clonotype was seen a few times. V usage is TRBV12-3 or TRBV12-4 and J usage is TRBJ2-3; 10 bases match TRBD1. The CDR3 loop spans 16 amino acids. The V segment lost 4 bases and the J segment 3 bases; nucleotides outside the gene matches: 7. DNA for the CDR3: TGTGCCAGCAGTTCGCTTGGACAGGGGGTAACAGATACGCAGTATTTT. As protein: CASSSLGQGVTDTQYF.

This clonotype has at least ten counts. The chain joins TRBV29-1 to TRBJ2-1; 7 bases map to TRBD1. Germline trimming cut 0 bases from V and 10 bases from J; bases unmatched to any gene: 6. Germline V gives CDR1 SQVTM, CDR2 ANQGSEA. CDR3 length equals 13 residues. The CDR3 region is CSVEDRDRREQFF. The CDR3 DNA is TGCAGCGTTGAAGATCGGGACAGAAGAGAGCAGTTCTTC.